A selection of T cell receptor beta chains follows, all from one sample in a study of blood T cell repertoires in COVID-19. The table came from immunoSEQ multiplex PCR; TCRdb's copy has only in-frame clones and leaves some out. The sample holds about 240,000 clones, roughly 91% seen once. The source material was PBMCs or T cells enriched from blood (not recorded which). Receptors were obtained from a woman younger than 45 who had recovered from COVID-19. Each CDR3 is given with its conserved first and last residue. D genes are given only for firm matches. Some rows mark clone size as missing; the rest say once, few, many or name a class of expanded clone.

TRBJ1-1,TRBD1,13,TRBV28,-,CASSPRDREKAFF,TGTGCCAGCAGTCCCCGGGACAGGGAAAAAGCTTTCTTT
TRBJ2-7,-,15,TRBV9,-,CASSVGDSGVYEQYF,TGTGCCAGCAGCGTAGGTGACAGTGGGGTCTACGAGCAGTACTTC
TRBJ2-3,-,14,TRBV19,once,CASSVERSRDTQYF,TGTGCCAGTAGTGTCGAGCGGAGCAGGGATACGCAGTATTTT
TRBJ2-7,TRBD2,15,TRBV7-9,-,CASSPLAGGHYEQYF,TGTGCCAGCAGCCCCCTAGCGGGAGGGCACTACGAGCAGTACTTC
TRBJ1-1,-,14,TRBV19,-,CASSSDTPGTEAFF,TGTGCCAGTAGCTCCGACACGCCCGGAACTGAAGCTTTCTTT
TRBJ1-1,-,15,TRBV6-4,-,CASSDSPDRSTEAFF,TGTGCCAGCAGTGACAGCCCCGACAGATCTACTGAAGCTTTCTTT
TRBJ2-1,TRBD2,15,TRBV7-3,-,CASSLGGSGYNEQFF,TGTGCCAGCAGCTTAGGCGGGAGCGGGTACAATGAGCAGTTCTTC
TRBJ1-1,-,12,TRBV16,-,CASSRGPSEAFF,TGTGCCAGCAGCCGGGGGCCGAGTGAAGCTTTCTTT
TRBJ2-1,TRBD1,14,TRBV7-2,-,CASSSGQGHNEQFF,TGTGCCAGCAGCTCCGGACAGGGGCACAATGAGCAGTTCTTC
TRBJ2-5,TRBD2,16,TRBV19,-,CASSIGLAGDLETQYF,TGTGCCAGTAGTATTGGACTAGCGGGAGATTTGGAGACCCAGTACTTC
TRBJ2-5,-,13,TRBV24-1,-,CATSEGGWETQYF,TGTGCCACCAGTGAAGGAGGATGGGAGACCCAGTACTTC
TRBJ2-3,-,16,TRBV6-6,-,CASSQSGDFYTDTQYF,TGTGCCAGCTCCCAATCCGGGGACTTCTACACAGATACGCAGTATTTT
TRBJ2-1,-,14,TRBV7-3,-,CASSLTAESHEQFF,TGTGCCAGCAGCTTAACGGCGGAATCGCACGAGCAGTTCTTC
TRBJ2-4,-,17,TRBV2,-,CATSSSAGARAKNIQYF,TGTGCCACCTCATCGAGCGCGGGGGCGCGGGCCAAAAACATTCAGTACTTC
TRBJ2-7,TRBD2,14,TRBV13,-,CASSSGLAAYEQYF,TGTGCCAGCAGCTCTGGACTAGCGGCCTACGAGCAGTACTTC
TRBJ1-6,-,15,TRBV19,-,CASSSHPGSNSPLHF,TGTGCCAGTAGTTCGCACCCGGGAAGTAATTCACCCCTCCACTTT
TRBJ1-2,TRBD1,13,TRBV28,-,CASRPTGAGGYTF,TGTGCCAGCAGACCCACAGGGGCGGGCGGCTACACCTTC